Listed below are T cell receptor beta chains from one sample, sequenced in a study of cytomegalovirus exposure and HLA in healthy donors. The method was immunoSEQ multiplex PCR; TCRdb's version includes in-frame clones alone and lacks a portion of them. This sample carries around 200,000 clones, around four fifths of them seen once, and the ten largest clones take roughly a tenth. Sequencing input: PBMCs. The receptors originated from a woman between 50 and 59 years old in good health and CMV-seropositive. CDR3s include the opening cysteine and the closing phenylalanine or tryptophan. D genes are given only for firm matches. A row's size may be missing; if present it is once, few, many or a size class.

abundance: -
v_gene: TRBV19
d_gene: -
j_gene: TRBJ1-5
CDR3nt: TGTGCCAGTAGTATAGACCGGGACACCAATCAGCCCCAGCATTTT
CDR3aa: CASSIDRDTNQPQHF

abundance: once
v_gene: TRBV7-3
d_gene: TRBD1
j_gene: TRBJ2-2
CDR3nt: TGTGCCAGCAGCTTAACGGCAGGGGGCTACACCGGGGAGCTGTTTTTT
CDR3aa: CASSLTAGGYTGELFF

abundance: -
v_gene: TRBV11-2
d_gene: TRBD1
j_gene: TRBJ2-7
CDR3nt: TGTGCCAGCAGCTTACACCCCCCCGGGGACAGCAACAGCAAGCAGTACTTC
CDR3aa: CASSLHPPGDSNSKQYF

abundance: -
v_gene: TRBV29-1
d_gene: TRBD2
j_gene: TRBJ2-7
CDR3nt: TGCAGCGTTGAAGACCCTAGCGGGGTTACCTACGAGCAGTACTTC
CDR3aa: CSVEDPSGVTYEQYF

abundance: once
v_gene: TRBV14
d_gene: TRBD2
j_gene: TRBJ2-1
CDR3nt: TGTGCCAGCAGCCAAGTGATCCTAGCGGACTCCTACAATGAGCAGTTCTTC
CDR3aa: CASSQVILADSYNEQFF

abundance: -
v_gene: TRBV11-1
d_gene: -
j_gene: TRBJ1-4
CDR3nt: TGTGCCAGCAGCTTAAACCCAGAGACGGGGGAAAAACTGTTTTTT
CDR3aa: CASSLNPETGEKLFF

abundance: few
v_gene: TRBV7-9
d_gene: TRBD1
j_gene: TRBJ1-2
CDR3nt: TGTGCCAGCAGCGGGACAGGCTTTGGCTACACCTTC
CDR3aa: CASSGTGFGYTF

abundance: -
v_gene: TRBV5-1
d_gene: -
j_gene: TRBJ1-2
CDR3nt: TGCGCCAGCAGCTTGGGGGACTTTAACTATGGCTACACCTTC
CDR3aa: CASSLGDFNYGYTF

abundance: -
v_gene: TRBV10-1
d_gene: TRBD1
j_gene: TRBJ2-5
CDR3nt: TGCGCCAGCAGTGAGTCGGGACAGGTCCTGTACTTC
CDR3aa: CASSESGQVLYF

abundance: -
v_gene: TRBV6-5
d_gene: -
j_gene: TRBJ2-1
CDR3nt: TGTGCCAGCAGTTACGGCGCTTCCAGGGGTGAGCAGTTCTTC
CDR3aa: CASSYGASRGEQFF

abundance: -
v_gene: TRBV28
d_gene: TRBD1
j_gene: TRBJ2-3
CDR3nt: TGTGCCAGCAGTTTTTTGGCGGCAGGGGGCAGAGATACGCAGTATTTT
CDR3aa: CASSFLAAGGRDTQYF

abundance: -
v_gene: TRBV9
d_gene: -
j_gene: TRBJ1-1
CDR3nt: TGTGCCAGCAGCGTTGGCTCGAACACTGAAGCTTTCTTT
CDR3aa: CASSVGSNTEAFF

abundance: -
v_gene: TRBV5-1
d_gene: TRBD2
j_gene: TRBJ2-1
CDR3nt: TGCGCCAGCAGGCGGGAGGGTTCCTACAATGAGCAGTTCTTC
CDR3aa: CASRREGSYNEQFF